The 25 T cell receptor beta chains below all came from one sample that was sequenced in a study of cytomegalovirus exposure and HLA in healthy donors (dated by TCRdb to the late 2010s). The method was the immunoSEQ multiplex PCR assay. A mixture of 60 forward primers for TCR Vbeta segments and 13 reverse primers for TCR Jbeta segments was used in the multiplex PCR. Drawn from immuneACCESS, this table holds only the in-frame rearrangements with V and J called that TCRdb kept. Clones are partly lost; checked studies trace under half to an unresolved V gene and leave the rest unexplained. The sample's own table lists roughly 190,000 clones. The ten largest clonotypes hold approximately 6.9% of the sample. Sequenced: PBMCs. The receptors were gathered from a man younger than 45 in good health and CMV-seronegative.

The chain has TRBV10-3 and TRBJ2-7; TRBD2 matches at 13 bases. Germline loops: CDR1 ENHRY, CDR2 SYGVKD. CDR3 length: 15 amino acids. The junction had 7 bases not matched to a gene; V was cut back by 4 bases and J by 7 bases. Here the CDR3 DNA reads TGTGCCATCAGTGTCGGACTAGCGGGAGCTTGGGAGCAGTACTTC. It translates to CAISVGLAGAWEQYF.

The chain has TRBV5-6 and TRBJ2-3, with 12 bases matching TRBD2. With V trimmed by 2 bases and J by 2 bases, 3 bases remained unmatched. Germline V gene data show CDR1 as SGHDT and CDR2 as YYEEEE. CDR3 length: 16 residues. CDR3 loop: CASSLRLAGATDTQYF. The CDR3 coding sequence is TGTGCCAGCAGCTTAAGACTAGCGGGGGCCACAGATACGCAGTATTTT.

This rearrangement joins TRBV5-1 to TRBJ2-5; 10 bases are a match to TRBD1. Germline V gives CDR1 SGHRS, CDR2 YFSETQ. The V segment lost 0 bases and the J segment 5 bases; nucleotides outside the gene matches: 7. CDR3 length: 16 residues. The CDR3 DNA sequence: TGCGCCAGCAGCTTGGCCGGACAGGGGGTAAGGGAGACCCAGTACTTC. Its translation: CASSLAGQGVRETQYF.

The V and J genes are TRBV6-6 and TRBJ2-1; D gene unclear. V lost 5 bases to trimming and J lost 9 bases, with 8 bases between them. Looked up from germline, CDR1 is MNHNY and CDR2 is SVGAGI (reference sequence). The CDR3 contains 11 residues. CDR3 loop: CASSGRVEQFF. The CDR3 coding sequence is TGTGCCAGCAGTGGTCGGGTTGAGCAGTTCTTC.

The rearrangement links TRBV7-7 to TRBJ2-7, with a weak D call TRBD1 (5 bases). CDR1 and CDR2 from the germline V gene are SSHAT and FNYEAQ (reference sequence). The length of the CDR3 is 13 residues. Trimming cost V 5 bases and J 6 bases, with 14 bases left between them. For the CDR3, the DNA is TGTGCCAGCAGCCGGCGTCAGGGAATCGAGCAGTACTTC. It codes for CASSRRQGIEQYF.

The rearrangement joins TRBV4-2 to TRBJ2-1; 9 bases align to TRBD2. Germline V lookup: CDR1 LGHNA, CDR2 YNFKEQ. V dropped 0 bases and J dropped 5; count of bases not matched to a gene: 17. This CDR3 contains 20 residues. The CDR3 spells CASSQDFFIVAKREDNEQFF. CDR3 coding DNA: TGTGCCAGCAGCCAAGATTTTTTTATCGTAGCAAAGCGGGAGGACAATGAGCAGTTCTTC.

The V and J genes are TRBV18 and TRBJ2-2; TRBD1 agrees at 7 bases. This CDR3 has 15 amino acids. Trimming cost V 5 bases and J 5 bases; bases outside gene matches: 8. Germline CDR1 KGHSH, CDR2 LQKENI. The CDR3 bases are TGTGCCAGCTCATCAACGGGACAGATAACCGGGGAGCTGTTTTTT. This sequence encodes CASSSTGQITGELFF.

The chain has TRBV15 and TRBJ2-7; 9 nucleotides align to TRBD2. Germline loops: CDR1 LNHNV, CDR2 YYDKDF (reference sequence). The CDR3 contains 14 residues. The V and J ends lost 3 bases and 3 bases, in that order; junction bases with no gene match: 3. For the CDR3, the DNA is TGTGCCACCAGCAGGACTAGCGGAGACTACGAGCAGTACTTC. This codes for CATSRTSGDYEQYF.

The chain has TRBV5-1 and TRBJ2-2; 7 bases align to TRBD1. Germline CDR1 is SGHRS and CDR2 is YFSETQ. The V segment lost 4 bases and the J segment 5 bases; nucleotides outside the gene matches: 5. This CDR3 spans 14 amino acids. CDR3 bases: TGCGCCAGCAGCCGGGACAGAGATACCGGGGAGCTGTTTTTT. This encodes CASSRDRDTGELFF.

The chain has TRBV11-3 and TRBJ2-1, with 10 bases matching TRBD2. Germline values: CDR1 SGHNT, CDR2 YENEEA. The CDR3 extends over 15 amino acids. The V segment lost 2 bases and the J segment 6 bases; nucleotides outside the gene matches: 4. CDR3 loop: CASSLTLAGVNEQFF. The CDR3 DNA reads as TGTGCCAGCAGCTTAACCCTAGCGGGAGTCAATGAGCAGTTCTTC. Full variable domain (remainder filled in from reference TRBV11-3 and TRBJ2-1): EAGVVQSPRYKIIEKKQPVAFWCNPISGHNTLYWYLQNLGQGPELLIRYENEEAVDDSQLPKDRFSAERLKGVDSTLKIQPAELGDSAVYLCASSLTLAGVNEQFFGPGTRLTVL.

The chain has TRBV19 and TRBJ1-2; D is possibly TRBD1 (6 bases). The CDR3 totals 15 residues. V was pared by 6 bases and J by 1 base, with 15 bases between. Germline V gives CDR1 LNHDA, CDR2 SQIVND (reference sequence). The CDR3 nucleotides are TGTGCCAGTAGACGGGGGGACACCATTAACTATGGCTACACCTTC. It codes for CASRRGDTINYGYTF.

The DNA of the CDR3 is TGTGCCAGCAGTGACCGGACAGGGAATAATTCACCCCTCCACTTT. Encoded protein: CASSDRTGNNSPLHF. V gene TRBV2 combines with J gene TRBJ1-6; the match to TRBD1 covers 8 bases. The CDR3 has 15 residues. CDR1 is SNHLY, CDR2 FYNNEI, per germline. The ends lost 3 bases at V and 5 bases at J; junction bases unmatched: 3.

The CDR3 DNA reads as TGTGCCAGCAGCGGGACAGGGGGCTCGGGTGAGCAGTTCTTC. It specifies CASSGTGGSGEQFF. J is TRBJ2-1 and V is TRBV5-4; the match to TRBD1 covers 12 bases. Germline V gene lookup returns CDR1 SGHNT and CDR2 YYREEE (reference sequence). This CDR3 contains 14 residues. V lost 4 bases to trimming and J lost 9 bases; unmatched junction nucleotides: 5.

The V call is TRBV19, the J call TRBJ2-1; 11 bases agree with TRBD2. V dropped 3 bases and J dropped 6; count of bases not matched to a gene: 4. There are 15 residues in the CDR3. In germline, CDR1 is LNHDA, CDR2 SQIVND (reference sequence). CDR3 in amino acids: CASSIGLAGGNEQFF. CDR3 nucleotides: TGTGCCAGTAGTATTGGGCTAGCGGGAGGCAATGAGCAGTTCTTC. The full variable domain, completed using reference TRBV19 and TRBJ2-1, is DGGITQSPKYLFRKEGQNVTLSCEQNLNHDAMYWYRQDPGQGLRLIYYSQIVNDFQKGDIAEGYSVSREKKESFPLTVTSAQKNPTAFYLCASSIGLAGGNEQFFGPGTRLTVL.

J is TRBJ2-1 and V is TRBV7-9; 14 nucleotides align to TRBD2. The trim removed 5 bases at V and 7 bases at J, leaving 16 bases unmatched. Germline assignment: CDR1 SEHNR and CDR2 FQNEAQ (reference sequence). The CDR3 sequence is 19 residues long. The CDR3 loop is CASSGGTSGRVMGWNEQFF. The DNA of the CDR3 is TGTGCCAGCAGCGGGGGGACTAGCGGGAGAGTAATGGGGTGGAATGAGCAGTTCTTC.

V is TRBV7-2 and J is TRBJ1-1, with no clear D. Trimming left V 1 base short and J 0 bases short, with 9 bases between. Germline V gene data show CDR1 as SGHTA and CDR2 as FQGNSA. There are 15 residues in the CDR3. This CDR3 reads CASSLVWSVNTEAFF. In DNA, the CDR3 is TGTGCCAGCAGCTTAGTATGGTCGGTGAACACTGAAGCTTTCTTT. Variable domain in full (rest from reference TRBV7-2 and TRBJ1-1): GAGVSQSPSNKVTEKGKDVELRCDPISGHTALYWYRQSLGQGLEFLIYFQGNSAPDKSGLPSDRFSAERTGGSVSTLTIQRTQQEDSAVYLCASSLVWSVNTEAFFGQGTRLTVV.

The rearrangement joins TRBV10-1 to TRBJ1-3; D ambiguous. The germline CDR1 and CDR2 sequences are WNHNN and SYGVQD (reference sequence). This CDR3 is built from 15 residues. Trimming left V 3 bases short and J 0 bases short, with 9 bases between. CDR3 in DNA: TGCGCCAGCAGTGAAGGAGGCGACTCTGGAAACACCATATATTTT. Protein product: CASSEGGDSGNTIYF.

This chain joins TRBV5-1 and TRBJ1-1; TRBD1 agrees at 9 bases. Germline V CDR1 and CDR2: SGHRS, YFSETQ. Trimming took 5 bases from V and 3 from J; bases not matched to a gene: 5. This CDR3 is 14 amino acids long. CDR3 coding DNA: TGCGCCAGCAGTATACAGGGGGCGGACACTGAAGCTTTCTTT. It yields the protein CASSIQGADTEAFF.

J is TRBJ2-1 and V is TRBV4-2; the match to TRBD1 covers 7 bases. CDR1 is LGHNA and CDR2 is YNFKEQ in the germline V gene. The V gene end was trimmed by 2 bases and the J gene end by 5 bases; junction bases not matched to a gene: 9. CDR3 length: 16 amino acids. The CDR3 nucleotides read TGTGCCAGCAGCCAAAACCCGGGACAGCACAACAATGAGCAGTTCTTC. Its translation is CASSQNPGQHNNEQFF.

This chain connects TRBV19 to TRBJ1-5; D possibly corresponds to TRBD1 (6 bases). In germline, CDR1 is LNHDA, CDR2 SQIVND (reference sequence). The CDR3 length is 16 residues. With 3 bases removed from V and 0 bases from J, the gap between germline ends came to 12 bases. The CDR3: CASSIQQGYSNQPQHF. The DNA of the CDR3 is TGTGCCAGTAGTATCCAGCAGGGGTATAGCAATCAGCCCCAGCATTTT.

The chain carries TRBV6-1 and TRBJ2-3, with D tentatively TRBD2 (5 bases). CDR1 and CDR2 (germline): MNHNS, SASEGT. Trimming cost V 0 bases and J 6 bases, with 7 bases left between them. The CDR3 length is 13 residues. The CDR3 nucleotides read TGTGCCAGCAGTGAAGCGCGAGGGGATACGCAGTATTTT. As protein: CASSEARGDTQYF.

The chain couples TRBV5-4 to TRBJ1-4; 9 nucleotides line up with TRBD1. Germline trimming cut 1 base from V and 12 bases from J; bases unmatched to any gene: 16. The CDR3 runs 17 residues. Looked up from germline, CDR1 is SGHNT and CDR2 is YYREEE (reference sequence). The chain's CDR3 is CASSLFPPGQGMGELFF. DNA for the CDR3: TGTGCCAGCAGCTTGTTCCCCCCGGGACAGGGAATGGGGGAACTGTTTTTT.

Regarding this clone: The sample carries other DNA sequences with the same CDR3. This chain uses TRBV13 with TRBJ1-3; tentatively, D is TRBD1 (5 bases). The CDR3 consists of 16 residues. V lost 2 bases, J lost 0 bases, and 11 bases lay in between. Germline CDR1 PRHDT, CDR2 FYEKMQ (reference sequence). In DNA, the CDR3 is TGTGCCAGCAGCTTATATCAGGGCCACTCTGGAAACACCATATATTTT. Protein sequence: CASSLYQGHSGNTIYF.

The chain links TRBV14 to TRBJ2-3; D uncertain. Trimming stripped 4 bases from V and 0 bases from J, with 11 bases between. The CDR3 is made up of 15 amino acids. In germline, CDR1 is SGHDN, CDR2 FVKESK. This chain's CDR3 is CASSPGHTSTDTQYF. The CDR3 nucleotides read TGTGCCAGCAGCCCTGGGCACACGAGCACAGATACGCAGTATTTT.

The chain recombines TRBV4-2 with TRBJ2-3; 12 nucleotides align to TRBD2. The germline V gene has CDR1 LGHNA and CDR2 YNFKEQ. V shed 4 bases and J 3 bases; nucleotides not matched to a gene: 2. The CDR3 extends over 15 amino acids. The CDR3 region has the DNA TGTGCCAGCAGCCCGGGGACTAGCGGGACAGATACGCAGTATTTT. Translating gives CASSPGTSGTDTQYF.